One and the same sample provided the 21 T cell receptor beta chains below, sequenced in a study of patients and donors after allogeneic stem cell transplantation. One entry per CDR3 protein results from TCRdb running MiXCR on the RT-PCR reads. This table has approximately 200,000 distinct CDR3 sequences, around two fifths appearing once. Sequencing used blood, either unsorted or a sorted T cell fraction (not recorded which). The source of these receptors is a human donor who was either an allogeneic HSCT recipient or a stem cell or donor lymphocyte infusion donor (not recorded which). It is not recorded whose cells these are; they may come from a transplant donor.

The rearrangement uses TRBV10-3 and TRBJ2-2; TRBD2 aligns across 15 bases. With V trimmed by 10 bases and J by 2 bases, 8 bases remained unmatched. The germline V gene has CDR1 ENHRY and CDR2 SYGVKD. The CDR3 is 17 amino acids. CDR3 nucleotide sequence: TGTGCCACCCGACGGACTAGCGGGGGGGATAACACCGGGGAGCTGTTTTTT. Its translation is CATRRTSGGDNTGELFF.

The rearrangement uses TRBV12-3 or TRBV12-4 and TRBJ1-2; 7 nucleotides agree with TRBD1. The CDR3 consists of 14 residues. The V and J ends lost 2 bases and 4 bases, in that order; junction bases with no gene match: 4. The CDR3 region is CASSLTGTVYGYTF. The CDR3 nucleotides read TGTGCCAGCAGTTTAACCGGGACAGTCTATGGCTACACCTTC.

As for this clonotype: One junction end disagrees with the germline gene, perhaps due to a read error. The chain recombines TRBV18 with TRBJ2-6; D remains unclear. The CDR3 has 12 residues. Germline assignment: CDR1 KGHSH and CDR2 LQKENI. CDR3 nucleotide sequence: TGTGCCAGCTCACCTGGCGCCAACGTCCTGACTTTC. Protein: CASSPGANVLTF. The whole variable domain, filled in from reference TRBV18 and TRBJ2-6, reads NAGVMQNPRHLVRRRGQEARLRCSPMKGHSHVYWYRQLPEEGLKFMVYLQKENIIDESGMPKERFSAEFPKEGPSILRIQQVVRGDSAAYFCASSPGANVLTFGAGSRLTVL.

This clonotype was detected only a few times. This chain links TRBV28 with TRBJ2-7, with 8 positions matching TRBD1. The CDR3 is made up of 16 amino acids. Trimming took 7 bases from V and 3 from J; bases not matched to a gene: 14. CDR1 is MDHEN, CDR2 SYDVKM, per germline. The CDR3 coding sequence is TGTGCCAGCACCAAAAGCGGACAGGGACTGCACTACGAGCAGTACTTC. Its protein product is CASTKSGQGLHYEQYF.

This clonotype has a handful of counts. CDR3: CASSQQDSPLHF. The CDR3 bases are TGTGCCAGCAGTCAACAGGATTCACCCCTCCACTTT. The chain is built from TRBV28 and TRBJ1-6; D is perhaps TRBD1 (5 bases). The V end lost 5 bases, the J end lost 8 bases, and 7 bases lay between the germline ends. CDR3 size: 12 residues. Looked up from germline, CDR1 is MDHEN and CDR2 is SYDVKM.

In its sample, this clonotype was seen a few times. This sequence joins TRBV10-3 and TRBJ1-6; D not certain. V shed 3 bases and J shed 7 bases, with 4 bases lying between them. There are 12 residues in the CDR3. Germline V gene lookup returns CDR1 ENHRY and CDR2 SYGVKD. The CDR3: CAISETNSPLHF. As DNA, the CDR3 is TGTGCCATCAGTGAAACAAATTCACCCCTCCACTTT.

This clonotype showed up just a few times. The CDR3 coding sequence is TGTGCCAGCAGCTTCCGCCCGGGCAACACTGAAGCTTTCTTT. Its protein product is CASSFRPGNTEAFF. The rearrangement joins TRBV13 to TRBJ1-1; D unclear. The CDR3 extends over 14 amino acids. V was pared by 3 bases and J by 2 bases, with 10 bases between. The germline CDR1 and CDR2 sequences are PRHDT and FYEKMQ (reference sequence).

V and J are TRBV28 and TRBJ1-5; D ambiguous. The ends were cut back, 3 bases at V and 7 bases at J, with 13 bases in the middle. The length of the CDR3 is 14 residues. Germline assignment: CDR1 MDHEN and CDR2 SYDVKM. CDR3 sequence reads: CASSLVWGGQPQHF. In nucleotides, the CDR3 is TGTGCCAGCAGTTTGGTCTGGGGTGGGCAGCCCCAGCATTTT.

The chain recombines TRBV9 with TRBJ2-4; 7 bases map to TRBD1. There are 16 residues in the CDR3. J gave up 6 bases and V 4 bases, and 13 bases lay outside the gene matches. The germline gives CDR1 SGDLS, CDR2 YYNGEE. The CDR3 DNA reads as TGTGCCAGCAGCTTACAGGGGAACCCTGCCCTAAACATTCAGTACTTC. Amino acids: CASSLQGNPALNIQYF.

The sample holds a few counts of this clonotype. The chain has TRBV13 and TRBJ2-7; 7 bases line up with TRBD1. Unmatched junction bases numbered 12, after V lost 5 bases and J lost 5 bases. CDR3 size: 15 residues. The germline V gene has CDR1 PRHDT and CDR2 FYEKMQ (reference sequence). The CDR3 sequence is CASSRDRVQSNEQYF. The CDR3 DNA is TGTGCCAGCAGCCGTGACAGGGTTCAGTCTAACGAGCAGTACTTC. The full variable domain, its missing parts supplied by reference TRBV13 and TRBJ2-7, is AAGVIQSPRHLIKEKRETATLKCYPIPRHDTVYWYQQGPGQDPQFLISFYEKMQSDKGSIPDRFSAQQFSDYHSELNMSSLELGDSALYFCASSRDRVQSNEQYFGPGTRLTVT.

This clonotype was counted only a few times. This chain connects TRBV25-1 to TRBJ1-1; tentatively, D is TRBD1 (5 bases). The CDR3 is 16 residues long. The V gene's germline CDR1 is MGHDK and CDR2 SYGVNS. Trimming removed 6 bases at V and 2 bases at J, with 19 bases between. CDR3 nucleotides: TGTGCCAGCAGCCCCGGGGGGGTAACGGTAAACACTGAAGCTTTCTTT. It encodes CASSPGGVTVNTEAFF.

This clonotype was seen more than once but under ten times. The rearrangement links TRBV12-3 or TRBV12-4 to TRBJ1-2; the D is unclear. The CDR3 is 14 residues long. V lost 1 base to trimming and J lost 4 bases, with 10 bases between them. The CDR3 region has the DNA TGTGCCAGCAGTTTAGTGGAATGGGGCTATGGCTACACCTTC. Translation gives CASSLVEWGYGYTF.

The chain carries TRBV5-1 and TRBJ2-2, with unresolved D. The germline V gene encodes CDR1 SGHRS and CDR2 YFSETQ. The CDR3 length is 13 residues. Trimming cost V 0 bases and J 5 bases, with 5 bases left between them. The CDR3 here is CASSLVVTGELFF. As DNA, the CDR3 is TGCGCCAGCAGCTTGGTTGTGACCGGGGAGCTGTTTTTT.

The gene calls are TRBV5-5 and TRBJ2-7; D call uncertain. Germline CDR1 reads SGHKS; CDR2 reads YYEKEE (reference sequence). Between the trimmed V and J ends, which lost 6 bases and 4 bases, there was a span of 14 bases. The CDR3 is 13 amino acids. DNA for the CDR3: TGTGCCAGCACCTCGGCGGCAATGTACGAGCAGTACTTC. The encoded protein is CASTSAAMYEQYF.

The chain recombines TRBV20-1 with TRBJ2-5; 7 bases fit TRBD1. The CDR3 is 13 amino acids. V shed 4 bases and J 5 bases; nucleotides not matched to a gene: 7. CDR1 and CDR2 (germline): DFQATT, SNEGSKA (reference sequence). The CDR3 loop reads CSANYRGRETQYF. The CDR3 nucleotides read TGCAGTGCTAACTACAGGGGCCGCGAGACCCAGTACTTC.

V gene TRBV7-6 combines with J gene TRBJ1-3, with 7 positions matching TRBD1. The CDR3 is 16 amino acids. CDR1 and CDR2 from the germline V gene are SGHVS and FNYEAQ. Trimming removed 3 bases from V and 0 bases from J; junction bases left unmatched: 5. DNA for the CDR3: TGTGCCAGCAGCTTGGACAGGCTCCTCTCTGGAAACACCATATATTTT. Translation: CASSLDRLLSGNTIYF.

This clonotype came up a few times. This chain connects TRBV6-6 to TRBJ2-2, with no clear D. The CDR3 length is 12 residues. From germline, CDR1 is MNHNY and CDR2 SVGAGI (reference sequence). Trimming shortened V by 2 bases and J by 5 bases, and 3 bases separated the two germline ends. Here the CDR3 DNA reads TGTGCCAGCAGTTACCGGACCGGGGAGCTGTTTTTT. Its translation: CASSYRTGELFF.

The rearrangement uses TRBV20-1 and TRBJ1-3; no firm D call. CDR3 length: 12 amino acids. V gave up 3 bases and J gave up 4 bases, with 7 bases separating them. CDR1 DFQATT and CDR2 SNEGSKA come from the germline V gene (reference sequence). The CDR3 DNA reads TGCAGTGCTAGGCCCTTGGGAAACACCATATATTTT. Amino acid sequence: CSARPLGNTIYF.

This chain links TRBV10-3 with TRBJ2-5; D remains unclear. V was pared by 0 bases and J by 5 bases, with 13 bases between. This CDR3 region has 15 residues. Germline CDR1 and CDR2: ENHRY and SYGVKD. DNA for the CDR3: TGTGCCATCAGTGAGTCGACCAGGAGTGGGGAGACCCAGTACTTC. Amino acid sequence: CAISESTRSGETQYF.

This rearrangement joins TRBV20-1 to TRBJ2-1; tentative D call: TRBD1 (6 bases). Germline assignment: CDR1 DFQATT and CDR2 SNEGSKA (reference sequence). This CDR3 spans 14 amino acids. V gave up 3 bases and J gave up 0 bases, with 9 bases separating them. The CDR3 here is CSASVGGSYNEQFF. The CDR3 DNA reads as TGCAGTGCTAGTGTAGGGGGCTCCTACAATGAGCAGTTCTTC.

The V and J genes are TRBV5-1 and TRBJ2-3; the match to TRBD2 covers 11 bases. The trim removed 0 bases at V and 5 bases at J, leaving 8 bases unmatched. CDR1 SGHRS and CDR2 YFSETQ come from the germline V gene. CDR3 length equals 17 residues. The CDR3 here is CASSLVISGGAGDTQYF. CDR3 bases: TGCGCCAGCAGCTTGGTTATTAGCGGGGGGGCCGGAGATACGCAGTATTTT.